The clone carrying this T cell receptor beta chain was detected only once. No antigen is known for it. This entry belongs to a study of blood T cells in healthy people across ages. The study, taken as a whole, reports: TCR beta diversity tracked closely with naive T cell percentage.

Every donor gave approximately 10 milliliters of peripheral blood. Primers used in a second PCR of roughly 6 to 12 cycles were a sample-barcoded 5' primer and a J-beta primer mix. Every single cDNA molecule received a tag from a template-switch adaptor with 12 random nucleotides. TCRdb re-analysed the 5' RACE reads in MiXCR, keeping a single row per CDR3 protein. The table records more than 1,400,000 distinct CDR3 sequences, about 40% of them present only once. The CDR3 is 14 residues long. Looked up from germline, CDR1 is MNHNY and CDR2 is SVGAGI (reference sequence). V dropped 4 bases and J dropped 0 bases, with 9 bases sitting between them.

The clonotype was recovered from a young woman in good health. This chain uses TRBV6-6 with TRBJ1-1, with D uncertain. Sample: blood. CDR3 coding DNA: TGTGCCAGCAGTTTAGCGGAGATGAACACTGAAGCTTTCTTT. Its translation is CASSLAEMNTEAFF.